This T cell receptor (beta chain) was captured in a study of T cell repertoires in cytomegalovirus infection. Study-wide background: Both a matching HLA type and CMV infection were indicated by public TCR beta signatures. General observations from the study: Cumulative frequency of public TCR beta families picked out carriers of CMV plus the relevant HLA. The study found HLA-C-restricted CMV-specific TCR beta clonotypes dominating the ex vivo response.

CDR3 length: 14 amino acids. Per germline, CDR1 MNHNY and CDR2 SVGAGI (reference sequence). Comment on this clonotype: Its antigen is still unknown. A much larger clone is a single base away; this may be a read error.

TCRdb ran MiXCR on the reads and lists one entry per CDR3 protein. Here the sample spans approximately 550,000 distinct CDR3 sequences, 16% being singletons. J is TRBJ2-3 and V is TRBV6-6, with 10 bases identical to TRBD2. The sample comprised CD8+ T cells from PBMCs. The TCR was taken from a human donor in good health (CMV status not recorded). Some clones in this sample may be carry-over from other donors' samples. The CDR3 loop is CASRKLAGSDTQNF. The CDR3, as DNA: TGTGCCAGCAGGAAACTAGCGGGGTCAGATACGCAGAATTTT.